Detailed here is one T cell receptor beta chain. Its cognate antigen has yet to be identified. The input lacks base qualities; no much larger clone sits a single base away. The sample belongs to a study of OX40 agonist ivuxolimab in advanced cancers. Describing the broader study: Ivuxolimab was an agonistic, fully human IgG2 monoclonal antibody directed against OX40 (CD134), a costimulatory receptor. Prior anti-PD-1, anti-PD-L1 or anti-CTLA-4 therapy was permitted, and approximately 39% of dose-escalation patients had received checkpoint inhibitors. Intravenous ivuxolimab was administered to patients every 2 weeks at six dose levels: 0.01, 0.1, 0.3, 1.5, 3 and 10 mg/kg. Partial responses occurred in three dose-escalation patients: two with cutaneous melanoma and one with hepatocellular carcinoma. In the dose-escalation cohort, over 65% of patients were male, and the mean age was approximately 64 years, with a range of 23 to 79. Among the 50 to 55 dose-escalation patients, roughly 20 had hepatocellular carcinoma, about 15 melanoma, 9 renal cell carcinoma and 9 head and neck cancer. Peripheral TCRbeta sequencing aimed to test whether ivuxolimab altered TCR sequence diversity and caused clonal T-cell expansion. The paper reports the monotherapy dose-escalation portion (N = 52 patients) of the phase I ivuxolimab trial.

For sequencing of the TCRbeta CDR3 region, genomic DNA was extracted from the sorted cells. TCRbeta CDR3 regions were sequenced using the immunoSEQ Assay. TCRdb provides this immuneACCESS table in a form limited to in-frame rearrangements. Some clones are lacking; in checked studies, under half of them reflect an unresolved V gene, and why the rest are absent is not known. The sample has 25,000 or so clones on record, about four fifths of them singletons. Around 12% of the sample rests with the top ten. The trial excluded patients who had a history of autoimmune disease or were on systemic immunosuppression. In every dose cohort, peripheral blood was drawn for TCR sequencing at baseline, cycle 4 day 1, and cycle 7 day 1. Samples were obtained from an open-label, multicenter, first-in-human phase I dose-escalation trial of ivuxolimab. Adults with locally advanced or metastatic head and neck squamous cell, hepatocellular, melanoma or renal cell carcinoma were enrolled in the trial. Before TCR sequencing, CD4+ and CD8+ T cells were separately sorted from peripheral blood.

The junction carries 21 bases between V and J, which are trimmed by 2 bases and 11 bases respectively. The germline V gene sets CDR1 to SGHDN and CDR2 to FVKESK. The CDR3 starts with the cysteine, ends with the phenylalanine, and has 15 residues. Only the CDR3 DNA is retained, 45 bases long and in frame from the first base. Broader findings and caveats from the paper: After ivuxolimab, CD8+ T cells had more expanded clones than CD4+ T cells on average. Low levels of normalized T-cell clonal expansion were also shown by some nonresponding patients. At doses of 0.1 to 3.0 mg/kg, clonal expansion of both CD4+ and CD8+ blood T cells was observed from baseline to week 6. Antigen specificity was not determined for the clonally expanded peripheral T cells. In partial responders in the 0.1-3.0 mg/kg groups, normalized peripheral clonal expansion was found to be among the lowest, especially among CD8+ T cells.

This chain is built from TRBV14 and TRBJ1-1; tentative D gene TRBD1, with 6 bases matching. This receptor was obtained from an adult with an advanced solid tumor such as melanoma, head and neck, liver or kidney cancer. The sample here was CD4+ or CD8+ T cells sorted from blood, taken in a trial of the OX40 agonist ivuxolimab. The DNA is TGTGCCAGCAGCCAACTAACAGGGTCAGGGCCCGGGGCTTTCTTT. Translation gives CASSQLTGSGPGAFF.